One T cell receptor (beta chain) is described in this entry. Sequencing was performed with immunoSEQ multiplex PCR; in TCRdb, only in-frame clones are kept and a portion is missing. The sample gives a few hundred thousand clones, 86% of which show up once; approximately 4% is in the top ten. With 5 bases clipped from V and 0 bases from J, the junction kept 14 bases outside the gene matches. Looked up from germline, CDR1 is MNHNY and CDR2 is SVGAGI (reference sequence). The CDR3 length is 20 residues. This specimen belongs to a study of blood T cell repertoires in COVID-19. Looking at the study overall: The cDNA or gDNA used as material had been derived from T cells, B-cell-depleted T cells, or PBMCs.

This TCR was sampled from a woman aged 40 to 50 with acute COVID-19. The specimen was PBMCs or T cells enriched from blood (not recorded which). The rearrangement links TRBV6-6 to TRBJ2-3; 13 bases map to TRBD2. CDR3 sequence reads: CASSQTPGLAGKGSTDTQYF. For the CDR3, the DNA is TGTGCCAGCAGTCAGACTCCGGGACTAGCGGGAAAGGGGAGCACAGATACGCAGTATTTT.